This T cell receptor beta chain appears in the sequencing data of a study of T cell clonotyping in hematopoietic cell transplantation (dated by TCRdb to about 2021). For the wider study: A total of some 140 blood samples were gathered in the study from 35 consecutive transplant recipients along with their related donors. Patient recruitment ran from 2015 to January 2017, and follow-up continued until September 2020 or death.

Overall study results and their limits: Recipient TCR diversity fell after transplant, with pathologically expanded clonotypes rising progressively from day 30 to day 180. Recipient repertoires showed only a small fraction of overlap with donor repertoires, and over 95% appeared de novo at the given depth. The sample size was limited and the cells went unsorted, which meant the CD4 and CD8 repertoire contributions could not be told apart. Donor and pretransplant recipient Inverse Simpson Index values predicted broader posttransplant TCR repertoire diversity.

The immunoSEQ assay, a bias-controlled multiplex PCR with V- and J-specific primers, was used to amplify TCR beta CDR3 regions from genomic DNA. A second PCR step added a proprietary barcode and Illumina adapter sequences to the CDR3 amplicons. An Illumina MiSeq instrument was used to sequence the CDR3 libraries. Turning to the authors' computational methods: immunoSEQ Analyzer 3.0 was used for export and quality control, with R Bioconductor and Immunarch used for downstream analyses. Repertoire metrics were calculated using only productive rearrangements within the normalized downsampled data set. Pathologically expanded clonotypes were defined as those larger than 5 templates in the normalized cohort. The Inverse Simpson Index was used to measure repertoire diversity. CMV-specificity analyses were carried out on the non-normalized data set to capture all clonotypes. The table was pulled from immuneACCESS by TCRdb, which kept in-frame rearrangements only. Such tables lose some clones; where checked, under half of the loss comes from unresolved V genes, and the rest has no known cause. V and J calls plus clone size are reproduced from that table; the DNA served to infer D and trimming. The sample table holds more than 15,000 clones, of which 80% to 95% were seen once. The ten largest clones add up to about 5.4% of the sample.

As for this clone: Its antigen is still unknown. Within one base of it there is no much larger clone, and no base qualities were kept.

For TCR beta sequencing, blood samples came from the related transplant donors. Nuclei Lysis Solution was used to extract genomic DNA from fresh or cryopreserved unfractionated peripheral blood mononuclear cells. The germline V gene (reference sequence) yields GTSNPN for CDR1 and SVGIG for CDR2. V and J are trimmed by 2 bases and 5 bases, and the gene matches miss 4 bases of the junction. Counted from cysteine to phenylalanine, this CDR3 has 14 amino acids. Solely the CDR3 DNA is kept, with 42 bases framed from the first base. The rearrangement combines TRBV30 with TRBJ1-5, and 9 junction bases match TRBD1. This receptor was obtained from a man aged 35 to 55 in good health. Some clones in this sample may be carry-over from other donors' samples. What was sequenced was peripheral blood mononuclear cells. Here is the DNA: TGTGCCTGGAGTCAACGGACAGGGGATCAGCCCCAGCATTTT. Protein translation: CAWSQRTGDQPQHF.